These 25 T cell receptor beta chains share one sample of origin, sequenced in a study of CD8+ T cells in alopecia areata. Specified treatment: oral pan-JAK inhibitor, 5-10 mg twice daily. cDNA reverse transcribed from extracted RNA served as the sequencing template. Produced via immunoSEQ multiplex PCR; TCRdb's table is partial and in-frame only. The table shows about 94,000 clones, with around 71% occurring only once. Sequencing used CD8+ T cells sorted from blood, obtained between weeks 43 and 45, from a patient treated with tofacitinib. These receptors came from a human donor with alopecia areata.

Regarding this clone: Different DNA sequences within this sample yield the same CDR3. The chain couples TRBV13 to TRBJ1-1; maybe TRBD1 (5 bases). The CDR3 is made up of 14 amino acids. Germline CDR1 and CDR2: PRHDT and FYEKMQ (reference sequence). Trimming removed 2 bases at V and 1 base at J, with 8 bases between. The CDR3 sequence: CASSLWGTNTEAFF. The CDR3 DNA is TGTGCCAGCAGCTTATGGGGGACGAACACTGAAGCTTTCTTT.

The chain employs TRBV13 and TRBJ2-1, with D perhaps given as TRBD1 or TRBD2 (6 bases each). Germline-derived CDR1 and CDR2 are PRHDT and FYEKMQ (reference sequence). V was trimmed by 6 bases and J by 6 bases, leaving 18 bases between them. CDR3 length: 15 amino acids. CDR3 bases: TGTGCCAGCAGTTATAATCGTGGGGGGCGCAATGAGCAGTTCTTC. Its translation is CASSYNRGGRNEQFF.

In DNA form, the CDR3 reads TGTGCCAGCAGCTCCGGGACAGGCGACGAGCAGTACTTC. The encoded protein is CASSSGTGDEQYF. The rearrangement uses TRBV11-2 and TRBJ2-7, with 8 positions matching TRBD1. The germline V gene encodes CDR1 SGHAT and CDR2 FQNNGV. V was pared by 4 bases and J by 5 bases, with 4 bases of the junction left unmatched. This CDR3 contains 13 residues.

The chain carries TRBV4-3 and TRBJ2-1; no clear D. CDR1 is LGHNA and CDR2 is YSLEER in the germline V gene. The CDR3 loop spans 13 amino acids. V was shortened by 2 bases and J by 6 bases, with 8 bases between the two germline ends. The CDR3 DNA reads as TGCGCCAGCAGCCAATTCAACGGCAATGAGCAGTTCTTC. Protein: CASSQFNGNEQFF.

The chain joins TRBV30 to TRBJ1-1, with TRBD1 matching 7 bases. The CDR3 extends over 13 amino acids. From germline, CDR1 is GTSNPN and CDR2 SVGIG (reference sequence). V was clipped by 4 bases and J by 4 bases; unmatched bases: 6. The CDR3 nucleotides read TGTGCCTGGAAGGGGGCGGGAGGCACTGAAGCTTTCTTT. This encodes CAWKGAGGTEAFF.

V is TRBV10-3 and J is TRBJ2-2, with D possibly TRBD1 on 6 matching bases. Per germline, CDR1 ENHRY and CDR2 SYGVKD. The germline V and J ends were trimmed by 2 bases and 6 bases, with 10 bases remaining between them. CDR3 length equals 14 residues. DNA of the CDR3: TGTGCCATCAGTGAGGTTGGACAGTCCGGGGAGCTGTTTTTT. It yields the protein CAISEVGQSGELFF.

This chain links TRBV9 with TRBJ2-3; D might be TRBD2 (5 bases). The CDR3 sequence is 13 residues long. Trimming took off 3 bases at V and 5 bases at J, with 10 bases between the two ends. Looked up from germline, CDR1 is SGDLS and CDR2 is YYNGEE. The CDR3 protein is CASSAGDQDTQYF. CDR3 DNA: TGTGCCAGCAGCGCCGGGGATCAAGATACGCAGTATTTT. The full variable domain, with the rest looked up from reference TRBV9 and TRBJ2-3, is DSGVTQTPKHLITATGQRVTLRCSPRSGDLSVYWYQQSLDQGLQFLIQYYNGEERAKGNILERFSAQQFPDLHSELNLSSLELGDSALYFCASSAGDQDTQYFGPGTRLTVL.

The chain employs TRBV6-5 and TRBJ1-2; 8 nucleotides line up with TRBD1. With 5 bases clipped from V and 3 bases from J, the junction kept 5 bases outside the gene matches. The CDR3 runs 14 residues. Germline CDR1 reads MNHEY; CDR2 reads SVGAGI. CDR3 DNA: TGTGCCAGCAGTCCAGGGGGCGAGGACTATGGCTACACCTTC. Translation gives CASSPGGEDYGYTF.

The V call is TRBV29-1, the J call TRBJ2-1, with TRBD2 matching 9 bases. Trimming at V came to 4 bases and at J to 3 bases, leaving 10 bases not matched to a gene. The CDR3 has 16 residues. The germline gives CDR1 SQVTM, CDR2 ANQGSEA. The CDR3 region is CSVAGNVAGVYNEQFF. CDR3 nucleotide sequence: TGCAGCGTTGCGGGAAATGTAGCGGGGGTCTACAATGAGCAGTTCTTC.

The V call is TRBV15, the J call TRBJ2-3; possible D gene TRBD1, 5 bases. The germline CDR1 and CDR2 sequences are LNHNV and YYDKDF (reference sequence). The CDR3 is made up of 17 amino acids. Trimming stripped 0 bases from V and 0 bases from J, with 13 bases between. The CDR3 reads CATSRDGASASTDTQYF. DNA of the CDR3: TGTGCCACCAGCAGAGATGGGGCATCCGCTAGCACAGATACGCAGTATTTT.

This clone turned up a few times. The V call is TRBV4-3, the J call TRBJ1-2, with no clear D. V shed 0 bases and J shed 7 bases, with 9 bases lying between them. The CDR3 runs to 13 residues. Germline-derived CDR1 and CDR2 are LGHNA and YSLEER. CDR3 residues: CASSQEDKAGYTF. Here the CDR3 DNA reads TGCGCCAGCAGCCAAGAAGACAAAGCTGGCTACACCTTC.

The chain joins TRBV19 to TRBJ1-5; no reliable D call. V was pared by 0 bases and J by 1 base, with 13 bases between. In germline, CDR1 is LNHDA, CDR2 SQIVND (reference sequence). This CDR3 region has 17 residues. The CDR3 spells CASSIDLEGWSNQPQHF. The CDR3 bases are TGTGCCAGTAGTATAGATCTCGAGGGTTGGAGCAATCAGCCCCAGCATTTT.

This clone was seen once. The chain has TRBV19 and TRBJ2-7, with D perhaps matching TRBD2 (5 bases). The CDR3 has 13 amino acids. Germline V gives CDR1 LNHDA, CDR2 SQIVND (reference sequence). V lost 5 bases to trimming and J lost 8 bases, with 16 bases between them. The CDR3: CASSSSVGGQQYF. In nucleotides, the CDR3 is TGTGCCAGTAGTTCCTCCGTTGGAGGCCAGCAGTACTTC.

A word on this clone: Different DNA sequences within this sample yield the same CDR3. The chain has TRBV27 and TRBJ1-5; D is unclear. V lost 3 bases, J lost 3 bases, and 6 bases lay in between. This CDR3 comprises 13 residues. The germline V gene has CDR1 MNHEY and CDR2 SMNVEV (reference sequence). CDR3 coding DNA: TGTGCCAGCAGTTTGAGTACCAATCAGCCCCAGCATTTT. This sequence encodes CASSLSTNQPQHF.

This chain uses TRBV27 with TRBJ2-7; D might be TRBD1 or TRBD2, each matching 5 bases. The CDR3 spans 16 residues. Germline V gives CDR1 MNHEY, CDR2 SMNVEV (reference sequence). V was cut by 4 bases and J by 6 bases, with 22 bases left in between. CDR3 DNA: TGTGCCAGCAGTTCCCCAATAAACCGGGGACGGGGCGAGCAGTACTTC. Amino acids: CASSSPINRGRGEQYF.

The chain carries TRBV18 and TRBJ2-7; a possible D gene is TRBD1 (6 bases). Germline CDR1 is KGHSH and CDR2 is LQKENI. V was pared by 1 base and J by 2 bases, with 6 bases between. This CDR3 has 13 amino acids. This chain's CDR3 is CASSPQGAYEQYF. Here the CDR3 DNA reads TGTGCCAGCTCACCACAGGGGGCCTACGAGCAGTACTTC.

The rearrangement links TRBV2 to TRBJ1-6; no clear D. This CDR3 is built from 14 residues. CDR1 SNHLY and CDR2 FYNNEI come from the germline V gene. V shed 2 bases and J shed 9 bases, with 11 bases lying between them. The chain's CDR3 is CASSESGFRSPLHF. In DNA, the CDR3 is TGTGCCAGCAGTGAAAGCGGGTTTCGTTCACCCCTCCACTTT.

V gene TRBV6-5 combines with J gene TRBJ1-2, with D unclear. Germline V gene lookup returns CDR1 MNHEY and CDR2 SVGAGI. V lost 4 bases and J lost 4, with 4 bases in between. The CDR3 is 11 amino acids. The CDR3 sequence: CASSSGYGYTF. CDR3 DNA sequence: TGTGCCAGCAGTTCCGGCTATGGCTACACCTTC.

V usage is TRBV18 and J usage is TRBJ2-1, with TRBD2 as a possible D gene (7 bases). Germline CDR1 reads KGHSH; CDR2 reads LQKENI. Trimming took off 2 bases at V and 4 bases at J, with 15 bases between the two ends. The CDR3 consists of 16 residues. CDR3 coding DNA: TGTGCCAGCTCACCATCAGCCGGGGGGCATTACAATGAGCAGTTCTTC. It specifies CASSPSAGGHYNEQFF. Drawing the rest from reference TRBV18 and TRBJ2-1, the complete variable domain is NAGVMQNPRHLVRRRGQEARLRCSPMKGHSHVYWYRQLPEEGLKFMVYLQKENIIDESGMPKERFSAEFPKEGPSILRIQQVVRGDSAAYFCASSPSAGGHYNEQFFGPGTRLTVL.

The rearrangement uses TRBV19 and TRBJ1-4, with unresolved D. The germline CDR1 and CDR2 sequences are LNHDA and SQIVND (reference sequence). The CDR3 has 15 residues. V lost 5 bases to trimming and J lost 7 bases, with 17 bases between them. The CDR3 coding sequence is TGTGCCAGTAGTTGGGCCGGACCGCGAACTGAAAAACTGTTTTTT. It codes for CASSWAGPRTEKLFF.

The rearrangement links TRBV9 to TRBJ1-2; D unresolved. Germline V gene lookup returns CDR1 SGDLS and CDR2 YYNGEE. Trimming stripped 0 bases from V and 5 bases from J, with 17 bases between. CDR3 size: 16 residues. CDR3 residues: CASSVATGPAGYGYTF. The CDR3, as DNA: TGTGCCAGCAGCGTAGCTACGGGCCCGGCGGGGTATGGCTACACCTTC.

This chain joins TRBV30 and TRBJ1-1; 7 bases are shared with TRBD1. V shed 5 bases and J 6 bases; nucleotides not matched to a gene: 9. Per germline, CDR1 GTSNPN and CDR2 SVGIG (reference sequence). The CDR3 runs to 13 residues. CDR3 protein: CAWATGPAAEAFF. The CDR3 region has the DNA TGTGCCTGGGCGACAGGGCCTGCAGCTGAAGCTTTCTTT.

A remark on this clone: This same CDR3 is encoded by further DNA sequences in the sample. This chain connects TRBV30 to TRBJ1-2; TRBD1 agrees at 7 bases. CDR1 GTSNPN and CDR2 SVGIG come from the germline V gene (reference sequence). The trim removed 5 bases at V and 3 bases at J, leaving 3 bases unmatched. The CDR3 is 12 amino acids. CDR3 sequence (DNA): TGTGCCTGGGGCACAGGGGACTATGGCTACACCTTC. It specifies CAWGTGDYGYTF.

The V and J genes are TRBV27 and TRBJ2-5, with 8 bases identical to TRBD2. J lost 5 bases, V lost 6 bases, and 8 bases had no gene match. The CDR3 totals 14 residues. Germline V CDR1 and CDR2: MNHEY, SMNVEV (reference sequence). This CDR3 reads CASRPTSVVETQYF. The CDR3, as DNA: TGTGCCAGCAGACCGACTAGCGTGGTGGAGACCCAGTACTTC.

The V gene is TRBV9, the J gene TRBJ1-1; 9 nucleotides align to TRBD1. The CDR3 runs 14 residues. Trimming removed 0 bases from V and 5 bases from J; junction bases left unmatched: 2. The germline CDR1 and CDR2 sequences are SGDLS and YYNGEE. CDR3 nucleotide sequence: TGTGCCAGCAGCGTAGCCGGGACAGGGACTGAAGCTTTCTTT. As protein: CASSVAGTGTEAFF.